This T cell receptor beta chain was recorded in a study of shared clonotypes between healthy human individuals. Across the whole study: In total, the donors were two women and a few men aged 18 to 49. Per donor, three plates held CD4 naive cells, three held CD4 memory, two held CD8 naive and one held CD8 memory.

The CDR3 is 13 residues long. Trimming stripped 5 bases from V and 5 bases from J, with 13 bases between. From germline, CDR1 is SSHAT and CDR2 FNYEAQ (reference sequence). General study results and limits: Non-shared clonotypes showed lower generation probabilities than clonotypes common to all four donors.

The authors loaded around 220 ng DNA, about 30,000 T cell genomes, into sorted-subset replicate PCRs. Profiling relied on immunoSEQ multiplex PCR, and the TCRdb table lists in-frame clones only, not all of them. Of approximately 2,000,000 clones listed, roughly 95% were seen once; the top ten hold around 1.7%. About this clone itself: Its matching antigen is unknown.

Terminally differentiated effector memory CD45RA+ cells were excluded from the naive CD8 cells, which were CD45RO-negative and positively selected for CCR7. This chain connects TRBV7-7 to TRBJ2-7, with D possibly TRBD1 on 6 matching bases. The sequence was obtained from a man younger than 35 in good health. Some clones in this sample may be carry-over from other donors' samples. The sample was naive CD8+ T cells from PBMCs. The CDR3 region is CASSPTGRHEQYF. In DNA, the CDR3 is TGTGCCAGCAGCCCCACAGGGCGCCACGAGCAGTACTTC.